Given below is one T cell receptor (beta chain) in context. Its specificity is unknown. Thyroid surgery had not been preceded by any treatment in any patient. The sample is drawn from a study of metastatic and nonmetastatic thyroid tumors. Study-wide context: Repertoire comparisons spanned blood and tumor or nodule tissue from malignant and benign thyroid patients. Overall study results and limits: TCR beta diversity was reportedly significantly higher in malignant thyroid tumors than benign nodules, in blood and tumor.

With MiXCR, TCRdb called clones anew from the PCR reads. Among 3,300 or so clones, over 30% were seen once, and the ten largest hold under 35%. Trimming shortened V by 2 bases and J by 5 bases, and 4 bases separated the two germline ends. Germline V gives CDR1 SGHRS, CDR2 YFSETQ. The CDR3 has 11 residues. Sequencing was performed on adjacent normal tissue. The chain employs TRBV5-1 and TRBJ1-2; no clear D gene. The source is a male donor with papillary thyroid cancer or a benign thyroid nodule (not recorded which). Some clones in this sample may be carry-over from other donors' samples. The CDR3 nucleotides are TGCGCCAGCAGCTTCGGATATGGCTACACCTTC. Amino acid sequence: CASSFGYGYTF.